This TCR beta chain emerged from a study of cytomegalovirus exposure and HLA in healthy donors. Whole-study findings and limits: The likely origin of a cluster of highly shared sequence variants was a sequencing artifact.

The PCR ran on 60 Vbeta and 13 Jbeta primers. Original handling: The authors later counted approximately 80 million unique TCR beta chains, roughly 10 million of them shared. Profiling relied on immunoSEQ multiplex PCR, and the TCRdb table lists in-frame clones only, not all of them. D and trimming were read from the DNA, whereas the V and J calls and clone size are those reported in that table. This table holds nearly 300,000 clones, roughly 89% found once. With respect to this clone: Its antigen is not known.

The clonotype was recovered from a man in his forties in good health and CMV-seropositive. The sample consisted of PBMCs.

This CDR3 reads CATTPGQVHNEQFF. In nucleotides, the CDR3 is TGTGCCACCACCCCGGGACAGGTCCACAATGAGCAGTTCTTC. The chain couples TRBV15 to TRBJ2-1, with TRBD1 identical over 8 bases. CDR3 length: 14 amino acids. V shed 7 bases, J shed 5 bases, and the junction held 7 bases outside the gene matches. Looked up from germline, CDR1 is LNHNV and CDR2 is YYDKDF (reference sequence). Together with reference TRBV15 and TRBJ2-1, the CDR3 gives the full variable domain: DAMVIQNPRYQVTQFGKPVTLSCSQTLNHNVMYWYQQKSSQAPKLLFHYYDKDFNNEADTPDNFQSRRPNTSFCFLDIRSPGLGDTAMYLCATTPGQVHNEQFFGPGTRLTVL.